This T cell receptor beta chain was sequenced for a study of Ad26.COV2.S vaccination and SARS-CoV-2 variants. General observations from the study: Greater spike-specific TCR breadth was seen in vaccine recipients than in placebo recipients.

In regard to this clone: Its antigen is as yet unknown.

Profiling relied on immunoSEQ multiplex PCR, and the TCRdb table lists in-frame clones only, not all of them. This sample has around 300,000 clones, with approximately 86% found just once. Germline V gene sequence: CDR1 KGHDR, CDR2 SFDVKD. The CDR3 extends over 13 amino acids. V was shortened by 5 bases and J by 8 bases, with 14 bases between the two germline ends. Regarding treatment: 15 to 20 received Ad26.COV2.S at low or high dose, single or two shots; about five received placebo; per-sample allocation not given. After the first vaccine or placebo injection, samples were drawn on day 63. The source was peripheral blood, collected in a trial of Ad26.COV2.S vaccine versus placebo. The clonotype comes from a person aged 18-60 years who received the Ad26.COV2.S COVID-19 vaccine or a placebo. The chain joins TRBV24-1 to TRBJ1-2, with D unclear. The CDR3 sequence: CATSGRGTDGYTF. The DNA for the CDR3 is TGTGCCACCAGTGGGCGGGGAACGGACGGCTACACCTTC.